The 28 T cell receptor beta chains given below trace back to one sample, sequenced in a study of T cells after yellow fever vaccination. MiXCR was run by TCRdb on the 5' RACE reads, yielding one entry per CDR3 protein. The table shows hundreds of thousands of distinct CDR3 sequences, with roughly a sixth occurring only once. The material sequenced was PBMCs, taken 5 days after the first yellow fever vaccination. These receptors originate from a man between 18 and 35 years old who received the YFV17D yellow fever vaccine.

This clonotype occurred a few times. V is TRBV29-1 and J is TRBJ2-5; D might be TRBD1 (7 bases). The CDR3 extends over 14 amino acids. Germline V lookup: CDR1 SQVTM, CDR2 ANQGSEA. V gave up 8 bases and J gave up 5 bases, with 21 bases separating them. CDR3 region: CSTNRGLVGETQYF. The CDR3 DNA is TGCAGCACTAACAGGGGACTGGTGGGTGAGACCCAGTACTTC.

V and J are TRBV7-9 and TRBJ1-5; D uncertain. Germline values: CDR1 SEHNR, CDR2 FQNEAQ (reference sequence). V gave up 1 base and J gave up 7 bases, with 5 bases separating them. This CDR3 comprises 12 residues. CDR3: CASSLGLQPQHF. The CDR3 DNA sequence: TGTGCCAGCAGCTTAGGCCTGCAGCCCCAGCATTTT.

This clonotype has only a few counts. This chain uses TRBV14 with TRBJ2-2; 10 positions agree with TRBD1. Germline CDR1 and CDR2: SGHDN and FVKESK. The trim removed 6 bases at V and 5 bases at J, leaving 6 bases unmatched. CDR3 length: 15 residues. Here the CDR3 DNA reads TGTGCCAGCAGAGACTGGACAGGGGGAACCGGGGAGCTGTTTTTT. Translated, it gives CASRDWTGGTGELFF.

CDR3 region: CATSIGGGPVPDTQYF. CDR3 sequence (DNA): TGTGCCACCAGCATTGGTGGGGGCCCAGTTCCAGATACGCAGTATTTT. The rearrangement links TRBV15 to TRBJ2-3, with TRBD1 as a possible D gene (6 bases). The germline V gene encodes CDR1 LNHNV and CDR2 YYDKDF (reference sequence). This CDR3 region has 16 residues. The V and J ends lost 4 bases and 4 bases respectively, with 18 bases between them.

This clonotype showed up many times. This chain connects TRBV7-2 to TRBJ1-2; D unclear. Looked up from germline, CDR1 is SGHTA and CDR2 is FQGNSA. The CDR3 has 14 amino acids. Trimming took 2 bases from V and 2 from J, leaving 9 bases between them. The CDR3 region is CASSLSGLNYGYTF. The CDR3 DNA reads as TGTGCCAGCAGCTTATCCGGGCTCAACTATGGCTACACCTTC.

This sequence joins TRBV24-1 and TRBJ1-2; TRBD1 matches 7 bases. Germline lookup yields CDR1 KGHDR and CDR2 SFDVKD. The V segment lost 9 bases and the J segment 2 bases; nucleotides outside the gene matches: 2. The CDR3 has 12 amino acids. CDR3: CATQDRNYGYTF. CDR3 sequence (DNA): TGTGCCACCCAGGACAGGAACTATGGCTACACCTTC.

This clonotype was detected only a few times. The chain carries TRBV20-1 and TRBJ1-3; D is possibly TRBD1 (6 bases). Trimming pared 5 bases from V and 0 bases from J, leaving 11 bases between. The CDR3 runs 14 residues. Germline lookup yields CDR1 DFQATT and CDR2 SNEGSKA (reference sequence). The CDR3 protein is CSAALDSSGNTIYF. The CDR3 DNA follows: TGCAGTGCTGCCCTGGACAGCTCTGGAAACACCATATATTTT.

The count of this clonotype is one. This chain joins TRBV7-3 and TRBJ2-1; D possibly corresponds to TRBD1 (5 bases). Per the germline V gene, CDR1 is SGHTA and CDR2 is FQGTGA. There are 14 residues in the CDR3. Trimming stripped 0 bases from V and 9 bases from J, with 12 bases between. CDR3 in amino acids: CASSLTPGNGEQFF. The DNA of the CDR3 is TGTGCCAGCAGCTTAACCCCAGGGAACGGTGAGCAGTTCTTC.

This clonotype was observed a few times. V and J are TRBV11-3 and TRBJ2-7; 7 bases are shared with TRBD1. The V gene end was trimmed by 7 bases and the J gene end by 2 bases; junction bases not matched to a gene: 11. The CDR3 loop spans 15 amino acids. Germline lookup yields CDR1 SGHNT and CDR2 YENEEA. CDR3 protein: CASTPGAGGTYEQYV. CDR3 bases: TGTGCCAGCACCCCTGGCGCAGGGGGAACCTACGAGCAGTACGTC.

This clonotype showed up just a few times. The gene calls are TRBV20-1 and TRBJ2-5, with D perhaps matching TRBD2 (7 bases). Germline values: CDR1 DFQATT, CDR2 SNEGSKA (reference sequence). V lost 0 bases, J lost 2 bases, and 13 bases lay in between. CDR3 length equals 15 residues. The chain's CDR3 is CSARDQRGAQETQYF. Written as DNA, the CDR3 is TGCAGTGCTAGAGATCAACGGGGGGCACAAGAGACCCAGTACTTC.

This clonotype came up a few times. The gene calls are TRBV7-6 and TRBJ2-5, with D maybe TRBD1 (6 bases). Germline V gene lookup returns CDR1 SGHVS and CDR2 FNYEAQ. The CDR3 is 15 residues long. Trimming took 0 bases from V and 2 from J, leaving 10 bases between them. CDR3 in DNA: TGTGCCAGCAGCTTAGCGGGACACAAACAAGAGACCCAGTACTTC. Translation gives CASSLAGHKQETQYF. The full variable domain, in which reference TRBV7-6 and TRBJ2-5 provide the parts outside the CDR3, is GAGVSQSPRYKVTKRGQDVALRCDPISGHVSLYWYRQALGQGPEFLTYFNYEAQQDKSGLPNDRFSAERPEGSISTLTIQRTEQRDSAMYRCASSLAGHKQETQYFGPGTRLLVL.

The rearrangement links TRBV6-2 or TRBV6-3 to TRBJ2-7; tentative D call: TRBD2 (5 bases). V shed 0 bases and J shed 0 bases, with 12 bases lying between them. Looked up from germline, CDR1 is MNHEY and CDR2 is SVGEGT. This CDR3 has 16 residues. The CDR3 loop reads CASSYSIGGSSYEQYF. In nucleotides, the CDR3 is TGTGCCAGCAGTTACTCGATAGGAGGCAGCTCCTACGAGCAGTACTTC.

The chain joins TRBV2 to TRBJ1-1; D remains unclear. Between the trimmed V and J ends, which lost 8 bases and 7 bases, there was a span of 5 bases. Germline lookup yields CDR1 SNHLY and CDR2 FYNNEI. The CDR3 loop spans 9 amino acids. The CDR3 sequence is CASLGEAFF. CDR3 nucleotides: TGTGCCAGCTTAGGTGAAGCTTTCTTT.

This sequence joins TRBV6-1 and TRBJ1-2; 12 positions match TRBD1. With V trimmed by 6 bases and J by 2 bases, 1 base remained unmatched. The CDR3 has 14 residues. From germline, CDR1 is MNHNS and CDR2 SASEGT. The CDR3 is CASRGTGGNYGYTF. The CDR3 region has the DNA TGTGCCAGCAGAGGGACAGGGGGCAACTATGGCTACACCTTC.

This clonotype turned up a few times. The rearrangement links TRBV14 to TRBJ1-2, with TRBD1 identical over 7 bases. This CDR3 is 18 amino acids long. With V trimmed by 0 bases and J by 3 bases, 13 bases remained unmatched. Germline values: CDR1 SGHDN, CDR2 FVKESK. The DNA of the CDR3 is TGTGCCAGCAGCCAAGACCCTCCGGACAGGACGCTTTACTATGGCTACACCTTC. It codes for CASSQDPPDRTLYYGYTF.

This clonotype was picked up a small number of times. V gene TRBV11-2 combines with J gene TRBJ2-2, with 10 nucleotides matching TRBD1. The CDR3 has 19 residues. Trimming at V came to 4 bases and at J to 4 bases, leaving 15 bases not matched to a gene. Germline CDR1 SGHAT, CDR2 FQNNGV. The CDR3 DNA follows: TGTGCCAGCAGCTCATACCCCTCTTTGGGGGACAGGGGCACCGGGGAGCTGTTTTTT. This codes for CASSSYPSLGDRGTGELFF.

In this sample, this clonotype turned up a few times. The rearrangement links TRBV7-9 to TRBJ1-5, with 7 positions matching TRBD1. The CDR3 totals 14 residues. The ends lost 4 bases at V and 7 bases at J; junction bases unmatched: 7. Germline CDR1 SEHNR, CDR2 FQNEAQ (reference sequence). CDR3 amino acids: CASSSDRESQPQHF. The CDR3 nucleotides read TGTGCCAGCAGCTCCGACAGGGAATCCCAGCCCCAGCATTTT.

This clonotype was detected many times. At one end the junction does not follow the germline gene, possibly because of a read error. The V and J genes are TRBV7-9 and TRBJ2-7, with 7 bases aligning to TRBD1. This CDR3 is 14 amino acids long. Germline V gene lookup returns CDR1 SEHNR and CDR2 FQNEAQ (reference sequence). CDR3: CASSSIYPTGESSF. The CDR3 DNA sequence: TGTGCCAGCAGCTCAATTTACCCCACAGGGGAATCTAGCTTC. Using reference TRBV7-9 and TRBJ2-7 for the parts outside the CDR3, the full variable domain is DTGVSQNPRHKITKRGQNVTFRCDPISEHNRLYWYRQTLGQGPEFLTYFQNEAQLEKSRLLSDRFSAERPKGSFSTLEIQRTEQGDSAMYLCASSSIYPTGESSFGPGTRLTVT.

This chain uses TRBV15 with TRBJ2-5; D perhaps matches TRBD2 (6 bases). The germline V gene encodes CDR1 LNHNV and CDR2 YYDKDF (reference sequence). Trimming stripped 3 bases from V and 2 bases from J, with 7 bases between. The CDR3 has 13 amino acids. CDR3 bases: TGTGCCACCAGCAGCCGGGAGCAAGAGACCCAGTACTTC. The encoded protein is CATSSREQETQYF.

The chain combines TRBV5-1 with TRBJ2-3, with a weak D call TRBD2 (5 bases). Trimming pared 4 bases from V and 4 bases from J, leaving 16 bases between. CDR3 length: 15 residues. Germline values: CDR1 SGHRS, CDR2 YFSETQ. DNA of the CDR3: TGCGCCAGCAGCCAGCTAGGCCGGGGTGCAGATACGCAGTATTTT. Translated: CASSQLGRGADTQYF.

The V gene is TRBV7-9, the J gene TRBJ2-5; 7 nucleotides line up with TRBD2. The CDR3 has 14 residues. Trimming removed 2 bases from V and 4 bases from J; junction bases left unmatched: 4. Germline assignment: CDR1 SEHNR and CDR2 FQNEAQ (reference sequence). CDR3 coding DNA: TGTGCCAGCAGCTTACCCCCGGGGGGAGAGACCCAGTACTTC. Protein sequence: CASSLPPGGETQYF.

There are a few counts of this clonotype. The CDR3 sequence is CASSEGPYNTGELFF. The CDR3 DNA reads as TGTGCCAGCAGTGAAGGTCCCTATAACACCGGGGAGCTGTTTTTT. V and J are TRBV6-1 and TRBJ2-2; D is undetermined. This CDR3 is built from 15 residues. The ends were cut back, 1 base at V and 2 bases at J, with 8 bases in the middle. Germline CDR1 MNHNS, CDR2 SASEGT.

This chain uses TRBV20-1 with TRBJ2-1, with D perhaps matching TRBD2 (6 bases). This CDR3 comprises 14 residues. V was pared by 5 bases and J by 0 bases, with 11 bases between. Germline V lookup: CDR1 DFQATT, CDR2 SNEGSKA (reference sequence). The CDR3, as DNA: TGCAGTGCTGGAGGGTCGCGCTCCTACAATGAGCAGTTCTTC. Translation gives CSAGGSRSYNEQFF.

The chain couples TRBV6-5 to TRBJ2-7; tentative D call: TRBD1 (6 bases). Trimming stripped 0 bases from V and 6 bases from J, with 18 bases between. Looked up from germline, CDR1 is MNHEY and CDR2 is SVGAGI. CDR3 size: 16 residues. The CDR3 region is CASSYSSGAPLVEQYF. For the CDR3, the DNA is TGTGCCAGCAGTTACTCCTCAGGGGCACCCCTCGTCGAGCAGTACTTC.

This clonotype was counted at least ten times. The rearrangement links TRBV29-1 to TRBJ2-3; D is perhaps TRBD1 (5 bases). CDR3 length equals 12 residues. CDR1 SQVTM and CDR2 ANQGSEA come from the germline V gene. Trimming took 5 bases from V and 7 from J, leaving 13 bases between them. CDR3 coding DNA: TGCAGCGTTACCAATAAGGGGAATACGCAGTATTTT. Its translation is CSVTNKGNTQYF.

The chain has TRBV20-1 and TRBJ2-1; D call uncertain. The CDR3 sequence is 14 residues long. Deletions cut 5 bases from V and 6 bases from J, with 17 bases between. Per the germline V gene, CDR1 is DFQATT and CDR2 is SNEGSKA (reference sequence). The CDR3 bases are TGCAGTGCTCTGGATTTTACCTCGGGCAATGAGCAGTTCTTC. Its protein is CSALDFTSGNEQFF.

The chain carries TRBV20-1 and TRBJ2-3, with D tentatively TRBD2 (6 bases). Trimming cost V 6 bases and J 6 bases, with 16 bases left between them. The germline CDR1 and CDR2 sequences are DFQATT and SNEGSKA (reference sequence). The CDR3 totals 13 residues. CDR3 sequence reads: CSAPLAQRDTQYF. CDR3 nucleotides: TGCAGTGCCCCACTAGCTCAAAGGGATACGCAGTATTTT.

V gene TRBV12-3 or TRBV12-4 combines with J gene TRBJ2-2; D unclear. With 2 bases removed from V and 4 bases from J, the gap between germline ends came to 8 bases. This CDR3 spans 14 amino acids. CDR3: CASSLLPVTGELFF. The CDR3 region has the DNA TGTGCCAGCAGTTTATTGCCAGTCACCGGGGAGCTGTTTTTT.